Below are 29 T cell receptor beta chains sequenced from a single sample in a study of somatic mutations in cytotoxic T cells in rheumatoid arthritis. TCRdb's copy holds only in-frame clones and misses some; the assay was immunoSEQ multiplex PCR. The sample includes 17,000 or so clones, 65% to 80% seen only once; the top ten take 4.8%. Sequenced material: CD8+ T cells sorted from blood. These receptors were taken from an adult with rheumatoid arthritis.

This chain links TRBV7-9 with TRBJ2-5, with D possibly TRBD2 on 7 matching bases. Near its end, the DNA agrees better with TRBJ2-7, so the J call may be wrong. The CDR3 totals 14 residues. Per germline, CDR1 SEHNR and CDR2 FQNEAQ (reference sequence). The CDR3: CASSLEGGGYEQYF. The CDR3 nucleotides read TGTGCCAGCAGCTTAGAAGGGGGGGGCTACGAGCAGTACTTC.

This rearrangement joins TRBV18 to TRBJ1-4, with 7 bases fitting TRBD1. The V gene's germline CDR1 is KGHSH and CDR2 LQKENI. This CDR3 contains 20 residues. Trimming removed 2 bases from V and 1 base from J; junction bases left unmatched: 16. The CDR3 protein is CASSPMNPTTGSLTNEKLFF. CDR3 coding DNA: TGTGCCAGCTCACCAATGAATCCGACGACAGGGAGTCTAACTAATGAAAAACTGTTTTTT.

This chain connects TRBV21-1 to TRBJ1-6. TRBV21-1 represents a pseudogene. The CDR3 has 14 amino acids. The CDR3 spells CASSRTGRNSPLHF. CDR3 bases: TGTGCCAGCAGCAGGACGGGGAGGAATTCACCCCTCCACTTT.

The chain has TRBV19 and TRBJ2-3; D is perhaps TRBD1 or TRBD2 (6 bases each). V was clipped by 6 bases and J by 2 bases, with 15 bases between them. Per the germline V gene, CDR1 is LNHDA and CDR2 is SQIVND (reference sequence). This CDR3 spans 15 amino acids. The CDR3: CASRETGAFTDTQYF. Here the CDR3 DNA reads TGTGCCAGTAGAGAGACGGGGGCCTTCACAGATACGCAGTATTTT. Supplemented by reference TRBV19 and TRBJ2-3, the full variable domain reads DGGITQSPKYLFRKEGQNVTLSCEQNLNHDAMYWYRQDPGQGLRLIYYSQIVNDFQKGDIAEGYSVSREKKESFPLTVTSAQKNPTAFYLCASRETGAFTDTQYFGPGTRLTVL.

The V and J genes are TRBV9 and TRBJ1-1, with TRBD1 matching over 7 bases. V lost 3 bases to trimming and J lost 0 bases; unmatched junction nucleotides: 2. Per germline, CDR1 SGDLS and CDR2 YYNGEE. The CDR3 runs to 14 residues. The DNA of the CDR3 is TGTGCCAGCAGCGACAGGGGATTGAACACTGAAGCTTTCTTT. Translation: CASSDRGLNTEAFF.

The rearrangement uses TRBV6-1 and TRBJ1-2, with D possibly being TRBD1 (5 bases). The CDR3 runs to 15 residues. Between the trimmed V and J ends, which lost 2 bases and 13 bases, there was a span of 23 bases. CDR1 and CDR2 from the germline V gene are MNHNS and SASEGT. CDR3 bases: TGTGCCAGCAGTGAATTGGGTCGTGGGGGGGAGAGGTGCACCTTC. Its translation is CASSELGRGGERCTF.

The chain employs TRBV5-6 and TRBJ1-1; a possible D gene is TRBD1 (5 bases). This CDR3 region has 14 residues. CDR1 is SGHDT, CDR2 YYEEEE, per germline. V dropped 1 base and J dropped 3 bases, with 10 bases sitting between them. In nucleotides, the CDR3 is TGTGCCAGCAGCTTGTGGGGACTGTACACTGAAGCTTTCTTT. The encoded protein is CASSLWGLYTEAFF. The entire variable domain, with the rest obtained from reference TRBV5-6 and TRBJ1-1, is as follows: DAGVTQSPTHLIKTRGQQVTLRCSPKSGHDTVSWYQQALGQGPQFIFQYYEEEERQRGNFPDRFSGHQFPNYSSELNVNALLLGDSALYLCASSLWGLYTEAFFGQGTRLTVV.

The chain carries TRBV5-4 and TRBJ1-4; D unresolved. V was shortened by 0 bases and J by 7 bases, with 19 bases between the two germline ends. Germline CDR1 reads SGHNT; CDR2 reads YYREEE (reference sequence). This CDR3 spans 17 amino acids. CDR3 in amino acids: CASSLGGLIGGIEKLFF. The CDR3 region has the DNA TGTGCCAGCAGCTTGGGCGGTTTGATCGGAGGGATTGAAAAACTGTTTTTT.

V and J are TRBV19 and TRBJ2-1; D remains ambiguous. This CDR3 spans 15 amino acids. The ends were cut back, 3 bases at V and 4 bases at J, with 13 bases in the middle. Germline CDR1 is LNHDA and CDR2 is SQIVND (reference sequence). DNA for the CDR3: TGTGCCAGTAGTATCCAGGTATACGGGTACAATGAGCAGTTCTTC. It is translated as CASSIQVYGYNEQFF.

The CDR3 DNA is TGTGCCAGCACCAGAACCCGGGGTGGTGCTAATGAAAAACTGTTTTTT. Its translation is CASTRTRGGANEKLFF. V usage is TRBV7-9 and J usage is TRBJ1-4; no firm D call. Germline values: CDR1 SEHNR, CDR2 FQNEAQ (reference sequence). The CDR3 has 16 amino acids. V lost 7 bases and J 3 bases, leaving 18 bases between the germline ends. The full variable domain, with the rest looked up from reference TRBV7-9 and TRBJ1-4, is DTGVSQNPRHKITKRGQNVTFRCDPISEHNRLYWYRQTLGQGPEFLTYFQNEAQLEKSRLLSDRFSAERPKGSFSTLEIQRTEQGDSAMYLCASTRTRGGANEKLFFGSGTQLSVL.

CDR3 in amino acids: CASAQDRGNEQFF. DNA of the CDR3: TGTGCCAGTGCGCAGGACAGGGGCAATGAGCAGTTCTTC. V and J are TRBV19 and TRBJ2-1, with 9 bases identical to TRBD1. V was pared by 8 bases and J by 6 bases, with 5 bases of the junction left unmatched. This CDR3 region has 13 residues. CDR1 and CDR2 (germline): LNHDA, SQIVND (reference sequence).

The J gene is TRBJ1-3, the V gene TRBV4-1; possible D gene TRBD1, 6 bases. Germline V gene sequence: CDR1 MGHRA, CDR2 YSYEKL. V dropped 2 bases and J dropped 4 bases, with 15 bases sitting between them. The CDR3 consists of 16 residues. Here the CDR3 reads CASSQRSRGSGNTIYF. Here the CDR3 DNA reads TGCGCCAGCAGCCAAAGATCCAGGGGATCCGGAAACACCATATATTTT.

The V gene is TRBV5-4, the J gene TRBJ2-1, with D possibly TRBD1 on 6 matching bases. This CDR3 region has 15 residues. CDR1 is SGHNT, CDR2 YYREEE, per germline (reference sequence). V shed 8 bases and J shed 0 bases, with 15 bases lying between them. CDR3 bases: TGTGCCAGTAGGGGGTCTGCTGGCTCCTACAATGAGCAGTTCTTC. Translated: CASRGSAGSYNEQFF.

The V and J genes are TRBV9 and TRBJ2-7; tentatively, D is TRBD2 (5 bases). The CDR3 length is 15 residues. V was cut by 4 bases and J by 0 bases, with 14 bases left in between. Germline lookup yields CDR1 SGDLS and CDR2 YYNGEE. CDR3 protein: CASSLAHDSSYEQYF. The CDR3 region has the DNA TGTGCCAGCAGCCTAGCTCATGATAGCTCCTACGAGCAGTACTTC.

The chain has TRBV29-1 and TRBJ1-2; 8 bases are a match to TRBD1. Germline CDR1 is SQVTM and CDR2 is ANQGSEA. This CDR3 has 13 residues. V lost 7 bases and J lost 4; bases outside the gene matches: 8. This chain's CDR3 is CSAPGQGVYGYTF. The CDR3 DNA is TGCAGCGCGCCAGGACAGGGCGTCTATGGCTACACCTTC.

The CDR3 DNA is TGTGCCAGCAGCCAATACAACACCGGGGAGCTGTTTTTT. Translation: CASSQYNTGELFF. This chain joins TRBV14 and TRBJ2-2; D gene uncertain. CDR3 length: 13 residues. CDR1 SGHDN and CDR2 FVKESK come from the germline V gene. The germline V and J ends were trimmed by 2 bases and 2 bases, with 3 bases remaining between them.

The sample holds one count of this clone. The chain uses TRBV15 and TRBJ1-5; tentatively, D is TRBD1 (5 bases). Germline loops: CDR1 LNHNV, CDR2 YYDKDF (reference sequence). The CDR3 is 15 amino acids. Trimming stripped 2 bases from V and 4 bases from J, with 12 bases between. In DNA form, the CDR3 reads TGTGCCACCAGCAGACCCCGACAGCCTAATCAGCCCCAGCATTTT. Protein: CATSRPRQPNQPQHF.

The CDR3 loop reads CASRGWYGYTF. The CDR3 nucleotides are TGTGCCAGCAGGGGGTGGTATGGCTACACCTTC. The rearrangement joins TRBV21-1 to TRBJ1-2. TRBV21-1 is reported as a pseudogene. The CDR3 covers 11 residues.

The chain recombines TRBV4-1 with TRBJ2-3; D uncertain. CDR1 and CDR2 from the germline V gene are MGHRA and YSYEKL. The V gene lost 1 base and the J gene lost 2 bases, with 7 bases spanning the gap. The CDR3 consists of 14 residues. In DNA, the CDR3 is TGCGCCAGCAGCCAAGTCACGCCCACAGATACGCAGTATTTT. Translated, it gives CASSQVTPTDTQYF.

The genes are TRBV27 and TRBJ2-1; 7 bases line up with TRBD2. V lost 9 bases and J lost 10; bases outside the gene matches: 9. CDR1 and CDR2 from the germline V gene are MNHEY and SMNVEV (reference sequence). The CDR3 loop spans 12 amino acids. The CDR3 DNA reads TGTGCCAGTCAGGGAGGGGTAGAAGAGCAGTTCTTC. The encoded protein is CASQGGVEEQFF.

The rearrangement uses TRBV5-1 and TRBJ2-1; D might be TRBD1 (6 bases). V was pared by 5 bases and J by 7 bases, with 19 bases between. Germline V gene data show CDR1 as SGHRS and CDR2 as YFSETQ. This CDR3 contains 15 residues. The DNA for the CDR3 is TGCGCCAGCAGAGATCGGGACATCCTCAGAAATGAGCAGTTCTTC. Its translation: CASRDRDILRNEQFF.

This chain links TRBV27 with TRBJ2-3; D not resolved. The CDR3 consists of 15 residues. CDR1 is MNHEY and CDR2 is SMNVEV in the germline V gene (reference sequence). Trimming shortened V by 8 bases and J by 3 bases, and 18 bases separated the two germline ends. The CDR3 reads CASSHAKGWTDTQYF. The DNA for the CDR3 is TGTGCCAGCTCCCACGCGAAGGGTTGGACAGATACGCAGTATTTT.

The V gene is TRBV13, the J gene TRBJ2-1, with D uncertain. Trimming removed 7 bases at V and 5 bases at J, with 6 bases between. The CDR3 has 11 residues. The V gene's germline CDR1 is PRHDT and CDR2 FYEKMQ (reference sequence). DNA for the CDR3: TGTGCCAGCAAAGAGGACAATGAGCAGTTCTTC. As protein: CASKEDNEQFF.

The chain has TRBV5-1 and TRBJ1-5; the D is unclear. This CDR3 has 14 amino acids. In germline, CDR1 is SGHRS, CDR2 YFSETQ. V lost 0 bases to trimming and J lost 6 bases, with 10 bases between them. CDR3 sequence (DNA): TGCGCCAGCAGCTTGGGGGAGTCGAGTCAGCCCCAGCATTTT. This gives the protein CASSLGESSQPQHF.

V gene TRBV4-1 combines with J gene TRBJ2-7; no firm D call. This CDR3 has 13 residues. V was cut by 4 bases and J by 7 bases, with 14 bases left in between. The germline V gene encodes CDR1 MGHRA and CDR2 YSYEKL. The CDR3 DNA follows: TGCGCCAGCAGCCCCCGGTGGGGAATAGAGCAGTACTTC. Translating it yields CASSPRWGIEQYF.

This clone ranks as large. The V call is TRBV5-5, the J call TRBJ2-7; D is ambiguous. V shed 4 bases and J shed 3 bases, with 8 bases lying between them. In germline, CDR1 is SGHKS, CDR2 YYEKEE (reference sequence). The CDR3 loop spans 12 amino acids. CDR3 coding DNA: TGTGCCAGCAGCCCCGGGTACTACGAGCAGTACTTC. This encodes CASSPGYYEQYF.

Points on this clone: Other DNA sequences from this sample encode an identical CDR3 as well. The chain carries TRBV27 and TRBJ2-1; maybe TRBD1 (6 bases). V was pared by 3 bases and J by 7 bases, with 7 bases between. This CDR3 has 12 amino acids. Germline CDR1 and CDR2: MNHEY and SMNVEV (reference sequence). CDR3 sequence (DNA): TGTGCCAGCAGTTTGAGGGGGAATGAGCAGTTCTTC. Translation gives CASSLRGNEQFF.

This chain connects TRBV5-6 to TRBJ2-7; 9 bases agree with TRBD2. Per germline, CDR1 SGHDT and CDR2 YYEEEE. V dropped 4 bases and J dropped 4; count of bases not matched to a gene: 12. The CDR3 consists of 16 residues. CDR3 protein: CASSPLRLAESYEQYF. In DNA, the CDR3 is TGTGCCAGCAGCCCCCTGAGACTAGCGGAATCTTACGAGCAGTACTTC.

The chain employs TRBV9 and TRBJ2-2; 8 positions agree with TRBD2. The V and J ends lost 2 bases and 1 base, in that order; junction bases with no gene match: 1. CDR3 length: 15 amino acids. CDR1 and CDR2 (germline): SGDLS, YYNGEE. CDR3 bases: TGTGCCAGCAGCGTTCGGGGGGGGAACACCGGGGAGCTGTTTTTT. Translating gives CASSVRGGNTGELFF.